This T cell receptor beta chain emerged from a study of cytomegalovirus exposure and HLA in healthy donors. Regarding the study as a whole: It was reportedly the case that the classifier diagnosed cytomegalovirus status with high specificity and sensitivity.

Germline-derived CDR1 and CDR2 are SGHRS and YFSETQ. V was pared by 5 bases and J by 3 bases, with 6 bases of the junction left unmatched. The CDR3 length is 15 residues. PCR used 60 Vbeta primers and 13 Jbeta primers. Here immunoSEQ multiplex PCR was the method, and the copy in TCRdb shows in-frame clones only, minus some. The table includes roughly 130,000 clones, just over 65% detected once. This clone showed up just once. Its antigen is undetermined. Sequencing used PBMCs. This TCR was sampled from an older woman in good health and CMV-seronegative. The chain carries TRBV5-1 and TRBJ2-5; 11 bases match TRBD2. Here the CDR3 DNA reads TGCGCCAGCAGTGTAGCGGGGGGGCCGGAAGAGACCCAGTACTTC. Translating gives CASSVAGGPEETQYF.